This TCR beta chain was sequenced in a study of blood T cell repertoires in COVID-19. Study background: The analysed material was cDNA or gDNA that came from T cells, B-cell-depleted T cells, or PBMCs.

The repertoire was sequenced with immunoSEQ multiplex PCR; TCRdb's copy has only in-frame clones and lacks some. The sample has under 250,000 clones, 92% seen once. This clone turned up a few times. The germline CDR1 and CDR2 sequences are SGHVS and FQNEAQ. This CDR3 has 17 amino acids. V trimming: 4 bases; J trimming: 4 bases; junction bases outside the gene matches: 9. Specimen: peripheral blood. This chain joins TRBV7-8 and TRBJ2-2; TRBD2 aligns across 10 bases. This clonotype was obtained from a man aged 25-45 years with acute or convalescent COVID-19. This chain's CDR3 is CASSSSGGPLGTGELFF. The CDR3 DNA sequence: TGTGCCAGCAGCTCTAGCGGGGGCCCCCTTGGCACCGGGGAGCTGTTTTTT.